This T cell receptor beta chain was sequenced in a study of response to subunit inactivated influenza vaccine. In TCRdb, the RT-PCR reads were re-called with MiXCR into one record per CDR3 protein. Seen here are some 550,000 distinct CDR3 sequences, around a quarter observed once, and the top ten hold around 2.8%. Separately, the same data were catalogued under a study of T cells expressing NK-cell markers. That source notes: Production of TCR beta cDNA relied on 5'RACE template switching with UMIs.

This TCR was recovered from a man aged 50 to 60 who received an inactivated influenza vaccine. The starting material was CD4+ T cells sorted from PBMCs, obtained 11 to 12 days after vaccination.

The CDR3 here is CASSSETSASYNEQFF. The CDR3 nucleotides are TGTGCCAGCAGCTCCGAGACTAGCGCCTCCTACAATGAGCAGTTCTTC. The chain employs TRBV7-2 and TRBJ2-1; 8 bases map to TRBD2. The length of the CDR3 is 16 residues. With 4 bases clipped from V and 0 bases from J, the junction kept 5 bases outside the gene matches. CDR1 and CDR2 from the germline V gene are SGHTA and FQGNSA.